Listed here is a single TCR beta chain. TCRdb re-derived calls from the PCR reads in MiXCR, one entry per CDR3 protein. The table has about 640,000 distinct CDR3 sequences, roughly 21% seen once. These data come from a study of molecular identifiers for immune sequencing clone quantification. This CDR3 spans 15 amino acids. Trimming left V 2 bases short and J 2 bases short, with 10 bases between. Sequenced sample: naive CD8+ T cells from blood, with Jurkat cell RNA spiked in. Regarding subset: FACS-sorted CD8+CD4-CCR7+CD45RA+ naive T cells. The chain is built from TRBV12-3 or TRBV12-4 and TRBJ1-5, with D hard to call. This clonotype was sampled from a human donor in good health. Some libraries in this study had Jurkat cell RNA spiked in. CDR3 loop: CASSLPGDGNQPQHF. As DNA, the CDR3 is TGTGCCAGCAGTTTACCGGGCGATGGCAATCAGCCCCAGCATTTT.